The rows below give T cell receptor beta chains drawn from one sample of a study of shared clonotypes between healthy human individuals. The table came from immunoSEQ multiplex PCR; TCRdb's copy has only in-frame clones and leaves some out. The profile shows about 2 million clones, about 95% of them singletons. The sample consisted of naive CD4+ T cells sorted from blood. The receptors come from a young man in good health. CDR3s include the opening cysteine and the closing phenylalanine or tryptophan. A D gene is named only where the DNA matches it firmly. Some rows mark clone size as missing; the rest say once, few, many or name a class of expanded clone.

DNA	CDR3	size	D	J	V
TGTGCCAGCTCTCTCGGACGGGAAACCTTCTTC	CASSLGRETFF	NA	NA	TRBJ1-2	TRBV18
TGTGCCTGCAGCGGGGGTTACGGGACCCAGTACTTC	CACSGGYGTQYF	NA	TRBD2	TRBJ2-5	TRBV30
TGTGCCAGCTCACCCCTTCTAGCGGGGGGAAGTTACGAGCAGTACTTC	CASSPLLAGGSYEQYF	NA	TRBD2	TRBJ2-7	TRBV18
TGTGCCAGCAGTTTTGATCTGGTTAGGTCTGAAGCTTTCTTT	CASSFDLVRSEAFF	NA	NA	TRBJ1-1	TRBV27
TGCGCCAGCAGCCTAGCGGTCACGGGGGAGCAGTTCTTC	CASSLAVTGEQFF	NA	NA	TRBJ2-1	TRBV4-1
TGTGCCAGCAGCTTCTGGCGGGGGGGCGTGGATACGCAGTATTTT	CASSFWRGGVDTQYF	NA	TRBD2	TRBJ2-3	TRBV5-4
TGTGCCAGCAGCTTAACTGAGGGGTTTAGTTCACCCCTCCACTTT	CASSLTEGFSSPLHF	NA	NA	TRBJ1-6	TRBV7-9
TGCGCCAGCAGCTTTGAGAGCTATAATTCACCCCTCCACTTT	CASSFESYNSPLHF	NA	NA	TRBJ1-6	TRBV5-1
TGTGCCAGCAGCTTGGGACAGGGGGCCAACGAGCAGTACTTC	CASSLGQGANEQYF	NA	TRBD1	TRBJ2-7	TRBV11-2
TGCGCCAGCAGCTTGGAGTCAGGCCCTAGGAATGAGCAGTTCTTC	CASSLESGPRNEQFF	NA	NA	TRBJ2-1	TRBV5-1
TGTGCCAGCAGTCTTAGACAGACCGTGTACAATGAGCAGTTCTTC	CASSLRQTVYNEQFF	NA	NA	TRBJ2-1	TRBV9
TGTGCCGTTTCCGGAAGGGATGAAAAACTGTTTTTT	CAVSGRDEKLFF	once	NA	TRBJ1-4	TRBV28
TGTGCCGGGACAGGGAAAGATGGCTACACCTTC	CAGTGKDGYTF	NA	TRBD1	TRBJ1-2	TRBV6-6
TGCGCCAGCAGCTCTAAGACAGGGTCAGATACGCAGTATTTT	CASSSKTGSDTQYF	NA	TRBD1	TRBJ2-3	TRBV5-1